This passage covers 2 T cell receptor beta chains from one sample sequenced in a study of cytomegalovirus exposure and HLA in healthy donors. PCR employed 60 Vbeta and 13 Jbeta primers. The table came from immunoSEQ multiplex PCR; TCRdb's copy has only in-frame clones and leaves some out. The table has 100,000 or so clones, about 70% seen once. Sequencing was carried out using PBMCs. The receptor source for this set is a man aged 50-60 years in good health and CMV-seropositive.

This clone showed up just once. V gene TRBV7-3 combines with J gene TRBJ2-5; the match to TRBD2 covers 10 bases. Unmatched junction bases numbered 0, after V lost 0 bases and J lost 2 bases. This CDR3 comprises 15 residues. Germline values: CDR1 SGHTA, CDR2 FQGTGA. The CDR3 loop is CASSLTSGGQETQYF. The CDR3 DNA follows: TGTGCCAGCAGCTTAACTAGCGGGGGGCAAGAGACCCAGTACTTC.

This clone was observed a few times. J is TRBJ2-2 and V is TRBV5-1; 8 nucleotides match TRBD1. V trimming: 4 bases; J trimming: 1 base; junction bases outside the gene matches: 6. The CDR3 totals 16 residues. CDR1 is SGHRS and CDR2 is YFSETQ in the germline V gene. CDR3 nucleotide sequence: TGCGCCAGCAGCGATAAAGGACAGGGGAACACCGGGGAGCTGTTTTTT. Amino acids: CASSDKGQGNTGELFF.